This T cell receptor (beta chain) is drawn from a study of PD-1 blockade in classical Hodgkin lymphoma. On this clone itself: Its antigen is not known.

The time point: cycle 4 day 1 (C4D1), after 6 weeks of nivolumab. Following autologous stem cell transplantation, relapse occurred in every patient, and exposure to brentuximab vedotin varied. Sequencing was performed with immunoSEQ multiplex PCR; in TCRdb, only in-frame clones are kept and a portion is missing. The table records around 25,000 clones, approximately 68% of them present only once. The CDR3 extends over 15 amino acids. Study results and limitations: Patients newly diagnosed and complete responders had comparable baseline diversity.

The chain has TRBV7-5 and TRBJ2-6. TRBV7-5 is reported as a pseudogene. The source of this sequence is a human donor with classical Hodgkin lymphoma. Sample: peripheral blood mononuclear cells (PBMCs), taken before the fourth cycle of nivolumab. The CDR3 loop reads CASSFDASGANVLTF. The CDR3, as DNA: TGTGCCAGCAGCTTCGACGCTTCTGGGGCCAACGTCCTGACTTTC.